The clone carrying this T cell receptor (beta chain) was counted only a few times. Its antigen remains unidentified. The data were obtained in a study of blood T cells in healthy people across ages. General observations from the study: A roughly linear fall in TCR beta diversity per million T cells was seen with increasing age.

It was with a sample-barcoded 5' primer and a J-beta primer mix that a second PCR of roughly 6 to 12 cycles was run. TCRdb processed the 5' RACE reads anew with MiXCR; each CDR3 protein has one entry. The table has approximately 800,000 distinct CDR3 sequences, 35% to 60% seen once. The CDR3 has 15 residues. Germline CDR1 reads SGHKS; CDR2 reads YYEKEE (reference sequence). V dropped 0 bases and J dropped 7; count of bases not matched to a gene: 3. The rearrangement uses TRBV5-5 and TRBJ2-1; 11 bases fit TRBD2. The sequence came from a man aged 80 or over in good health. Sequencing used blood. CDR3 in DNA: TGTGCCAGCAGCTTGGTAGCGGGAGGGGGTAATGAGCAGTTCTTC. Translation: CASSLVAGGGNEQFF.